This T cell receptor beta chain is drawn from a study of T cells in Graves' hyperthyroidism and ophthalmopathy. The CDR3 loop spans 12 amino acids. The germline CDR1 and CDR2 sequences are KGHSH and LQKENI. Between the trimmed V and J ends, which lost 6 bases and 8 bases, there was a span of 11 bases. On this clonotype itself: Its target is unknown.

TCR beta CDR3 region amplification was performed from RNA transcripts. The HTBI primer set served for first-round RT-PCR of the TCR CDR3. TCRdb independently ran MiXCR on the multiplex PCR reads; one entry per CDR3 protein. The sample includes approximately 490,000 distinct CDR3 sequences, 22% seen only once; the top ten take approximately 54%. Overall study findings and caveats: Through a model of 13 V-J features, ophthalmopathy was separated from stable hyperthyroidism.

Extraction of PBMCs used 9 to 10 ml of fresh peripheral blood. The source is a woman between 70 and 85 years old with Graves' ophthalmopathy. The sequenced sample was blood. The rearrangement uses TRBV18 and TRBJ2-1; D is ambiguous. The CDR3 sequence is CASSSNRDEQFF. The DNA for the CDR3 is TGTGCCAGCTCGTCAAATAGGGATGAGCAGTTCTTC.